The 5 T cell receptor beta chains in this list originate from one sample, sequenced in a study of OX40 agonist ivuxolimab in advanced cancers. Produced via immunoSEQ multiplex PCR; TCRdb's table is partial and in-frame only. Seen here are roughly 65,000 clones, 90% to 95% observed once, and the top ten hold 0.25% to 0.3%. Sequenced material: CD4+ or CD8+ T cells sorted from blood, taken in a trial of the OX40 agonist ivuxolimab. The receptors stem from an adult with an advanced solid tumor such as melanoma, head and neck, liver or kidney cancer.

The CDR3 DNA is TGTGCCAGCAGCAAAGCGAGGGACAGGGGGAATTTCTACGAGCAGTACTTC. Protein product: CASSKARDRGNFYEQYF. The rearrangement uses TRBV21-1 and TRBJ2-7; whether TRBD1, the table's D call, matches the DNA was not checked. TRBV21-1 is flagged as a pseudogene. This CDR3 is 17 amino acids long.

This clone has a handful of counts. The CDR3 reads CSVTQGMVYEQYF. CDR3 coding DNA: TGCAGCGTTACTCAGGGGATGGTTTACGAGCAGTACTTC. The chain uses TRBV29-1 and TRBJ2-7; D is perhaps TRBD1 (6 bases). The CDR3 has 13 amino acids. Germline V gives CDR1 SQVTM, CDR2 ANQGSEA. V was cut by 5 bases and J by 4 bases, with 15 bases left in between.

For the CDR3, the DNA is TGTGCCACGGGGCAGGGATACTCCTACGAGCAGTACTTC. Protein: CATGQGYSYEQYF. This sequence joins TRBV28 and TRBJ2-7; D assignment may be TRBD1 or TRBD2 (5 bases each). The CDR3 length is 13 residues. Germline CDR1 MDHEN, CDR2 SYDVKM. V lost 10 bases and J lost 0, with 13 bases in between.

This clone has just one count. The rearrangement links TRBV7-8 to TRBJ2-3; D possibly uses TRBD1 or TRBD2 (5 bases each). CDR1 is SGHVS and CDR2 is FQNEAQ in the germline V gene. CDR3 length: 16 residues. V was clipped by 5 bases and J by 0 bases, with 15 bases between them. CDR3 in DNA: TGTGCCAGCAGCCTCCACCGGGGCCAGAGCACAGATACGCAGTATTTT. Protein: CASSLHRGQSTDTQYF.

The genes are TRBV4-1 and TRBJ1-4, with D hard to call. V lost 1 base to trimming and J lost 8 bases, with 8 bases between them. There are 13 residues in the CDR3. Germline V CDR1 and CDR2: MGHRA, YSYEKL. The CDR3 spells CASSQVLVEKLFF. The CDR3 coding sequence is TGCGCCAGCAGCCAAGTTCTAGTCGAAAAACTGTTTTTT.